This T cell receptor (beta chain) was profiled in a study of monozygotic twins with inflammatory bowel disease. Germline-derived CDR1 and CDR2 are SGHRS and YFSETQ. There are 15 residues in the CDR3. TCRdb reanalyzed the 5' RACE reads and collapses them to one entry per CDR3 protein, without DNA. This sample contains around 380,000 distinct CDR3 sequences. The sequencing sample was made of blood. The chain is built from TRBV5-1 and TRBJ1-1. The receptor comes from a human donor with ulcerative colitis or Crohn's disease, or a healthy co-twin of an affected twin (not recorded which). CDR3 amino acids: CASSLAMGGVTEAFF.